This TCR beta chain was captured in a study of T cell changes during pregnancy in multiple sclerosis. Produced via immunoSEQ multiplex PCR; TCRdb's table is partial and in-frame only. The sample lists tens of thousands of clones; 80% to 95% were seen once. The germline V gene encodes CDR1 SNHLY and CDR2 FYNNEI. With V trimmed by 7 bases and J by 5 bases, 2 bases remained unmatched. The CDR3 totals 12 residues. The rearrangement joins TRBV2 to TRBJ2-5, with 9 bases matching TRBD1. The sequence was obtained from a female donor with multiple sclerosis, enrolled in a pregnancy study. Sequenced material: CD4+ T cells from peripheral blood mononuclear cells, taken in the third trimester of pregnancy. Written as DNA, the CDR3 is TGTGCCAGCACTGGGACAGGGGAGACCCAGTACTTC. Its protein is CASTGTGETQYF.